Each of the 21 T cell receptor beta chains below was sequenced from the same sample in a study of T cells in Graves' hyperthyroidism and ophthalmopathy. Researchers took RNA transcripts and amplified the TCR beta CDR3 regions from them. The study used the HTBI primer set for a first-round RT-PCR of the TCR CDR3. TCRdb independently ran MiXCR on the multiplex PCR reads; one entry per CDR3 protein. In the table there are a few hundred thousand distinct CDR3 sequences, around 13% of which are singletons. Sequenced sample: blood. These receptors came from a woman aged 25 to 39 with Graves' ophthalmopathy.

This clonotype appeared a few times. V is TRBV29-1 and J is TRBJ2-2, with 10 bases identical to TRBD1. This CDR3 region has 14 residues. With 6 bases clipped from V and 1 base from J, the junction kept 2 bases outside the gene matches. Germline V gene sequence: CDR1 SQVTM, CDR2 ANQGSEA. The DNA of the CDR3 is TGCAGCGTCTGGGACAGGGGGAACACCGGGGAGCTGTTTTTT. Residues: CSVWDRGNTGELFF.

J is TRBJ1-2 and V is TRBV6-1; D gene unclear. The CDR3 is 14 amino acids. V lost 5 bases, J lost 7 bases, and 17 bases lay in between. CDR1 is MNHNS and CDR2 is SASEGT in the germline V gene. CDR3 region: CASSLNGSPSGYTF. CDR3 sequence (DNA): TGTGCCAGCAGTTTGAACGGATCCCCCTCTGGCTACACCTTC.

This clonotype was seen at least ten times. This sequence joins TRBV20-1 and TRBJ1-2, with 7 bases identical to TRBD1. Germline V gene data show CDR1 as DFQATT and CDR2 as SNEGSKA (reference sequence). This CDR3 is 12 amino acids long. V lost 5 bases to trimming and J lost 7 bases; unmatched junction nucleotides: 7. The CDR3 DNA sequence: TGCAGTGCTGGCGCAGGGGGTCGTGGCTACACCTTC. The encoded protein is CSAGAGGRGYTF.

This clonotype has more than one count but fewer than ten. This clone may be a read error of a much larger clone one base away. This sequence joins TRBV28 and TRBJ2-7; 10 bases agree with TRBD2. Germline assignment: CDR1 MDHEN and CDR2 SYDVKM. The CDR3 loop spans 16 amino acids. For the CDR3, the DNA is TGTGCCAGCAGTTTTCAAACTAGCGGGGAAACCTACGAGCAGTGCTTC. Translating it yields CASSFQTSGETYEQCF.

This clonotype showed up many times. DNA of the CDR3: TGTGCCAGCAGTTTGGACAGAGCGGGGAACACCGGGGAGCTGTTTTTT. Protein sequence: CASSLDRAGNTGELFF. The V gene is TRBV28, the J gene TRBJ2-2; D may match TRBD1 or TRBD2 (6 bases each). CDR3 length: 16 amino acids. CDR1 and CDR2 (germline): MDHEN, SYDVKM. Trimming left V 3 bases short and J 1 base short, with 12 bases between.

This clonotype was seen many times. DNA for the CDR3: TGTGCCAGCAGCTTAGGAAAGGTGAACACTGAAGCTTTCTTT. Protein product: CASSLGKVNTEAFF. The chain is built from TRBV7-2 and TRBJ1-1; D remains ambiguous. Germline assignment: CDR1 SGHTA and CDR2 FQGNSA. The CDR3 is 14 amino acids. Trimming removed 1 base from V and 0 bases from J, with 6 bases in between.

This clonotype was counted a few times. This could be a read error, since a much larger clone is one nucleotide away. Here the CDR3 reads CASSLYGANYEQYF. DNA for the CDR3: TGTGCCAGCAGCTTATACGGAGCCAACTACGAGCAGTACTTC. The genes are TRBV7-2 and TRBJ2-7; D unclear. The CDR3 runs to 14 residues. CDR1 is SGHTA, CDR2 FQGNSA, per germline. V was trimmed by 2 bases and J by 3 bases, leaving 11 bases between them.

A remark on this clonotype: Possible read error: a much larger clone is one base away. The chain combines TRBV6-2 or TRBV6-3 with TRBJ2-2; 14 positions agree with TRBD2. CDR1 is MNHEY, CDR2 SVGEGT, per germline. CDR3 length: 17 residues. The CDR3 DNA reads TGTGCCAGCACCAAGGGACTAGCGGGGGCTTACACCGGGGAGCTGGTTTTT. As protein: CASTKGLAGAYTGELVF.

This clonotype was counted at least ten times. The chain has TRBV7-9 and TRBJ2-1; 7 bases match TRBD1. CDR1 SEHNR and CDR2 FQNEAQ come from the germline V gene (reference sequence). The length of the CDR3 is 15 residues. The ends lost 5 bases at V and 3 bases at J; junction bases unmatched: 7. The CDR3 sequence is CASSPPGQIYNEQFF. CDR3 nucleotides: TGTGCCAGCAGCCCTCCGGGACAGATCTACAATGAGCAGTTCTTC.

This clonotype was detected many times. The rearrangement uses TRBV2 and TRBJ1-4; TRBD1 matches 8 bases. The CDR3 runs to 15 residues. CDR1 SNHLY and CDR2 FYNNEI come from the germline V gene. With 0 bases clipped from V and 4 bases from J, the junction kept 1 base outside the gene matches. The CDR3 sequence is CASSEATGGNEKLFF. As DNA, the CDR3 is TGTGCCAGCAGTGAAGCAACAGGGGGTAATGAAAAACTGTTTTTT.

This clonotype was observed many times. The chain uses TRBV2 and TRBJ1-5; D remains unclear. Germline assignment: CDR1 SNHLY and CDR2 FYNNEI. With 2 bases removed from V and 1 base from J, the gap between germline ends came to 12 bases. This CDR3 has 16 residues. This CDR3 reads CASSEYEPPSNQPQHF. The CDR3, as DNA: TGTGCCAGCAGTGAATATGAGCCTCCAAGCAATCAGCCCCAGCATTTT.

This clonotype was recorded many times. The chain couples TRBV6-2 or TRBV6-3 to TRBJ2-1; D perhaps matches TRBD2 (5 bases). The ends were cut back, 0 bases at V and 9 bases at J, with 12 bases in the middle. The CDR3 contains 14 residues. CDR1 is MNHEY, CDR2 SVGEGT, per germline. For the CDR3, the DNA is TGTGCCAGCAGTTACTCGGCCGGGGTGGGTGAGCAGTTCTTC. It specifies CASSYSAGVGEQFF.

This clonotype was observed many times. V usage is TRBV20-1 and J usage is TRBJ2-6; weak D call: TRBD1 (6 bases). V lost 8 bases, J lost 4 bases, and 12 bases lay in between. Per the germline V gene, CDR1 is DFQATT and CDR2 is SNEGSKA (reference sequence). The length of the CDR3 is 13 residues. This CDR3 is CSRHRVGANVLTF. The DNA for the CDR3 is TGCAGTAGACACAGGGTCGGGGCCAACGTCCTGACTTTC.

About this clonotype itself: Relative to the germline gene, one junction end is altered; a read error may explain this. The chain recombines TRBV6-2 or TRBV6-3 with TRBJ2-7; 7 nucleotides line up with TRBD1. CDR1 is MNHEY, CDR2 SVGEGT, per germline. This CDR3 is 16 amino acids long. The chain's CDR3 is CVSTRSATGLNYEQYF. CDR3 nucleotides: TGTGTCAGCACTCGATCCGCGACAGGGCTGAACTACGAGCAGTACTTC.

V usage is TRBV6-1 and J usage is TRBJ1-6; D call uncertain. Germline CDR1 reads MNHNS; CDR2 reads SASEGT. V lost 4 bases and J lost 7, with 11 bases in between. This CDR3 spans 14 amino acids. The chain's CDR3 is CASSGTLENSPLHF. The CDR3 DNA reads TGTGCCAGCAGTGGTACTCTTGAGAATTCACCCCTCCACTTT.

This clonotype was seen only a few times. The chain has TRBV29-1 and TRBJ2-3; tentative D call: TRBD2 (7 bases). The CDR3 extends over 15 amino acids. Looked up from germline, CDR1 is SQVTM and CDR2 is ANQGSEA. V lost 5 bases to trimming and J lost 0 bases, with 15 bases between them. The CDR3 sequence is CSVPFRGASTDTQYF. CDR3 DNA: TGCAGCGTTCCCTTTCGGGGGGCGAGCACAGATACGCAGTATTTT.

This chain links TRBV19 with TRBJ2-1; D is ambiguous. The CDR3 loop spans 14 amino acids. Germline CDR1 and CDR2: LNHDA and SQIVND (reference sequence). Trimming pared 6 bases from V and 7 bases from J, leaving 16 bases between. The CDR3 DNA is TGTGCCAGTAGCACAGATTTGGTTTTGAATGAGCAGTTCTTC. This codes for CASSTDLVLNEQFF.

The sample holds many counts of this clonotype. The V call is TRBV7-9, the J call TRBJ2-7, with 10 bases fitting TRBD2. CDR1 is SEHNR, CDR2 FQNEAQ, per germline (reference sequence). The CDR3 is 13 residues long. The CDR3 coding sequence is TGTGCTAGGCTAGCGGGGGAGACCTACGAGCAGTACTTC. Amino acid sequence: CARLAGETYEQYF.

This clonotype was detected many times. The chain links TRBV10-2 to TRBJ1-6; D is possibly TRBD1 (6 bases). This CDR3 region has 13 residues. V lost 3 bases, J lost 9 bases, and 9 bases lay in between. CDR1 is WSHSY, CDR2 SAAADI, per germline. The CDR3 sequence is CASSEQGRSPLHF. CDR3 nucleotide sequence: TGCGCCAGCAGTGAACAGGGACGTTCACCCCTCCACTTT.

V usage is TRBV6-1 and J usage is TRBJ1-2, with D unresolved. In germline, CDR1 is MNHNS, CDR2 SASEGT. Between the trimmed V and J ends, which lost 4 bases and 8 bases, there was a span of 20 bases. The CDR3 has 15 residues. CDR3 residues: CASSALLETQPGYTF. In nucleotides, the CDR3 is TGTGCCAGCAGTGCCCTCTTAGAGACCCAGCCGGGCTACACCTTC.

Many counts were recorded for this clonotype. The V gene is TRBV7-2, the J gene TRBJ2-7, with a weak D call TRBD2 (6 bases). V lost 2 bases to trimming and J lost 7 bases, with 18 bases between them. This CDR3 has 15 residues. Germline loops: CDR1 SGHTA, CDR2 FQGNSA. For the CDR3, the DNA is TGTGCCAGCAGCTTATGGGGGACCTCCGCGGGGGAGCAGTACTTC. Its protein product is CASSLWGTSAGEQYF.